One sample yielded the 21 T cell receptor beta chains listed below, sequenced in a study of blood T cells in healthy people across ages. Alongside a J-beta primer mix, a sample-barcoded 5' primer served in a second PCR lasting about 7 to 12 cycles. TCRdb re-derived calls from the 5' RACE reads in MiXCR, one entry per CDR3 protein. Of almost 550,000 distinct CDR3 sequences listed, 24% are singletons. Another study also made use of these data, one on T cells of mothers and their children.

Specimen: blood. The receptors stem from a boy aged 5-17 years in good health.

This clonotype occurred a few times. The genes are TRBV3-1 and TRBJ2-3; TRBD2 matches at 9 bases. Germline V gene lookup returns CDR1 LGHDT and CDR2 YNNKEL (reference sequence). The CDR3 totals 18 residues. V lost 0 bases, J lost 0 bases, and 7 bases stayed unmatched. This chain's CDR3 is CASSQDWASGTSTDTQYF. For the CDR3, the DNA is TGTGCCAGCAGCCAAGATTGGGCTAGCGGGACTAGCACAGATACGCAGTATTTT.

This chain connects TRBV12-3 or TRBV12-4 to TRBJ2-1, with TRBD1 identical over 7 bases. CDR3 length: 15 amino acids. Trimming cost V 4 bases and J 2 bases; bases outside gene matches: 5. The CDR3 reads CASSSSTGTYNEQFF. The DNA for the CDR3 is TGTGCCAGCAGTTCCTCGACAGGGACCTACAATGAGCAGTTCTTC.

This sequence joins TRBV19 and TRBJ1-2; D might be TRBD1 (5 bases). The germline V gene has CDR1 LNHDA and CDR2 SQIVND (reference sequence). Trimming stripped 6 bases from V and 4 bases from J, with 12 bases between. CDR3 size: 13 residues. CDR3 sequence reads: CASRKSGGYGYTF. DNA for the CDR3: TGTGCCAGTAGAAAAAGCGGGGGCTATGGCTACACCTTC.

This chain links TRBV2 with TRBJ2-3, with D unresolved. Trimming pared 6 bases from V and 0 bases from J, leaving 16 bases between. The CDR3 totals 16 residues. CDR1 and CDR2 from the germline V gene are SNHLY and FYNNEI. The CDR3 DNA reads TGTGCCAGCAGCGGACCCGTGGAATTTAGCACAGATACGCAGTATTTT. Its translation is CASSGPVEFSTDTQYF.

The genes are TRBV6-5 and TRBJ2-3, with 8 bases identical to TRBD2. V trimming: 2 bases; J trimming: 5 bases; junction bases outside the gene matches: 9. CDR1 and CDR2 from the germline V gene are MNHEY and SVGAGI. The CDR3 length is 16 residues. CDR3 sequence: CASSYGSGLAGDTQYF. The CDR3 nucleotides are TGTGCCAGCAGTTACGGGTCCGGGCTAGCGGGAGATACGCAGTATTTT.

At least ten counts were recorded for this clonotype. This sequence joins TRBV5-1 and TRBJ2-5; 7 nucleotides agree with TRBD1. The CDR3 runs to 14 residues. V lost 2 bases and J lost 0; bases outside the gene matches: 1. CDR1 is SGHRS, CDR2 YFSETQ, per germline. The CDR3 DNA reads TGCGCCAGCAGCTTACAGGGGAACCAAGAGACCCAGTACTTC. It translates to CASSLQGNQETQYF.

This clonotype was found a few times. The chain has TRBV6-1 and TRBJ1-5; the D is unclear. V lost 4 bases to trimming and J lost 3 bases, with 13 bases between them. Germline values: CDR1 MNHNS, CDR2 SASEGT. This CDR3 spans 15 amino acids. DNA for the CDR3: TGTGCCAGCAGTGCGTCCCGGGTCAACAATCAGCCCCAGCATTTT. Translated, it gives CASSASRVNNQPQHF.

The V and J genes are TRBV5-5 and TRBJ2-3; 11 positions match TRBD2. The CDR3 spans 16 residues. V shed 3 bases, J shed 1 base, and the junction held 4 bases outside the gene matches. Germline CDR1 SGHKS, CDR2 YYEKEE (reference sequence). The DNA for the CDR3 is TGTGCCAGCAGCTACTTAGCGGGAGGGGGCACAGATACGCAGTATTTT. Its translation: CASSYLAGGGTDTQYF.

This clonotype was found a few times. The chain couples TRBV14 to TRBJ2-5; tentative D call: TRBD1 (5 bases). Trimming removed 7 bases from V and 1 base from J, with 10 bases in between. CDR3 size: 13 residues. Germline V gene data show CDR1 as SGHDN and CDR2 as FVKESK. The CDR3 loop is CASNRQFQETQYF. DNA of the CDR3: TGTGCCAGCAACCGACAGTTCCAAGAGACCCAGTACTTC.

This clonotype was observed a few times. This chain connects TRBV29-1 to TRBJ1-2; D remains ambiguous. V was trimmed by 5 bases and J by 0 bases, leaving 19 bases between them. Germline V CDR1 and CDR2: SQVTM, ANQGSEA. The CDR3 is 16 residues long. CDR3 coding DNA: TGCAGCGTTCCTGGTGGGGTTTCGGAATCTAACTATGGCTACACCTTC. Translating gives CSVPGGVSESNYGYTF.

CDR3 sequence: CASSSGGGLPYEQFF. As DNA, the CDR3 is TGCGCCAGCAGCTCCGGGGGCGGACTGCCTTATGAGCAGTTCTTC. The chain links TRBV5-1 to TRBJ2-1; D possibly uses TRBD1 or TRBD2 (6 bases each). Looked up from germline, CDR1 is SGHRS and CDR2 is YFSETQ. The CDR3 spans 15 residues. Trimming took 3 bases from V and 8 from J, leaving 18 bases between them.

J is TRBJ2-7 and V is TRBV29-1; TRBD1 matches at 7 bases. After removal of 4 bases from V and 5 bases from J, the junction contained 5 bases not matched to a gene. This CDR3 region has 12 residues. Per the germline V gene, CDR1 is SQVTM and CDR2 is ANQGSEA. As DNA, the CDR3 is TGCAGCGTTGGGTATCAGGGGGACGAGCAGTACTTC. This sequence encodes CSVGYQGDEQYF.

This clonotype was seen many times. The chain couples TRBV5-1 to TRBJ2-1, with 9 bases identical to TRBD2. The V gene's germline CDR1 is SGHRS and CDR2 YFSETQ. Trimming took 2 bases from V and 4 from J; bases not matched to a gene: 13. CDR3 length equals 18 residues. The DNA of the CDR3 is TGCGCCAGCAGCTTTCGATCGGGTCTAGCGGGAATTTACAATGAGCAGTTCTTC. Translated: CASSFRSGLAGIYNEQFF.

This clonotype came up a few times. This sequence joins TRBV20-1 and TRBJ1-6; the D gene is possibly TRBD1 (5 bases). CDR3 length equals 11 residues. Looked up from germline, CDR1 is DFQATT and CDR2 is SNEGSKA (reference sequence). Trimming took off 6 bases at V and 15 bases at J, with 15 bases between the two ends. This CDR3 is CSAYDQGRLHF. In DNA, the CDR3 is TGCAGTGCGTATGATCAGGGACGCCTCCACTTT.

The CDR3 nucleotides read TGTGCCAGCAACAGCATGGGGGTTCAAATTCAGTACTTC. Protein sequence: CASNSMGVQIQYF. This chain links TRBV12-3 or TRBV12-4 with TRBJ2-4, with D perhaps matching TRBD1 or TRBD2 (5 bases each). The CDR3 length is 13 residues. V lost 7 bases and J lost 10, with 17 bases in between.

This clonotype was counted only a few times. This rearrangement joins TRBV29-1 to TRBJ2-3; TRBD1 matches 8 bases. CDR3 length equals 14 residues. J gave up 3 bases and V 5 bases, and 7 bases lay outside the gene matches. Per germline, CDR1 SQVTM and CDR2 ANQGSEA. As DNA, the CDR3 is TGCAGCGTTATACGACAGGGGCGGACAGATACGCAGTATTTT. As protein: CSVIRQGRTDTQYF.

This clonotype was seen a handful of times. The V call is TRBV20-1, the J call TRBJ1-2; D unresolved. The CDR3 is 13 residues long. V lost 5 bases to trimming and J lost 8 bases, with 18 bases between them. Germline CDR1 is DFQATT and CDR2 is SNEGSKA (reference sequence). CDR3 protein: CSARTESVVGYTF. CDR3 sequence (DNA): TGCAGTGCTCGGACGGAGTCGGTAGTAGGCTACACCTTC.

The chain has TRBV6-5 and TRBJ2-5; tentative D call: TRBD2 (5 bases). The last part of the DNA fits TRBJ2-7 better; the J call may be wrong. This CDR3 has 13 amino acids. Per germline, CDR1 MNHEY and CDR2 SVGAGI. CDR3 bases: TGTGCCAGCAGCAACGGACTCCGCCACGAGCAGTACTTC. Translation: CASSNGLRHEQYF.

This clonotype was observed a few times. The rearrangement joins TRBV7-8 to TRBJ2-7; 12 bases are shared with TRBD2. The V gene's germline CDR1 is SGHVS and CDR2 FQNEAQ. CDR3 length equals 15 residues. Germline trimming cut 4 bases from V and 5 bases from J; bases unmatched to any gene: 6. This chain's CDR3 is CASSWRLAGAHEQYF. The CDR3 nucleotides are TGTGCCAGCAGCTGGCGACTAGCGGGGGCCCACGAGCAGTACTTC.

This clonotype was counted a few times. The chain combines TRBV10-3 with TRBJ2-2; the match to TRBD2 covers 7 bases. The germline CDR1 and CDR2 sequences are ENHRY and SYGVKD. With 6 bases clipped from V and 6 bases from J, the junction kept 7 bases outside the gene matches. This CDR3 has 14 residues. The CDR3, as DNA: TGTGCCATCAGCGGCGGGGGAACACCCGGGGAGCTGTTTTTT. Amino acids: CAISGGGTPGELFF.

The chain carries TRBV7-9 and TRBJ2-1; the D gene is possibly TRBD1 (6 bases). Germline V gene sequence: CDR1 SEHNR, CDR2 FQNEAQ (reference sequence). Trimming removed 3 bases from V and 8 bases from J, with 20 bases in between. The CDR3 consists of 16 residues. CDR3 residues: CASSFPLYPGVDEQFF. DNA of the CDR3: TGTGCCAGCAGCTTCCCGCTATACCCAGGGGTCGATGAGCAGTTCTTC.